Listed below are T cell receptor beta chains from one sample, sequenced in a study of blood T cell repertoires in COVID-19. Generated by immunoSEQ multiplex PCR, the TCRdb table keeps only in-frame clones and is missing some. Of tens of thousands of clones listed, over 75% are singletons. The material sequenced was peripheral blood. These receptors were taken from an older man with active COVID-19. Both conserved end residues are part of each CDR3. A D gene is named only where the DNA matches it firmly.

J: TRBJ1-6; V: TRBV19; D: -; CDR3: CASSAGSSYNSPLHF
J: TRBJ2-1; V: TRBV9; D: TRBD2; CDR3: CASSMGGKSGEQFF
J: TRBJ2-7; V: TRBV5-4; D: TRBD2; CDR3: CASSLGAPAGGEQYF
J: TRBJ2-2; V: TRBV7-7; D: -; CDR3: CASSRQIGTGELFF
J: TRBJ1-2; V: TRBV5-1; D: -; CDR3: CASSQGRAVNYGYTF
J: TRBJ1-4; V: TRBV4-2; D: TRBD1; CDR3: CASSLGQAINEKLFF
J: TRBJ2-5; V: TRBV5-4; D: -; CDR3: CASSPFGRGETQYF
J: TRBJ1-1; V: TRBV10-3; D: TRBD1; CDR3: CAISAGTGRPEAFF
J: TRBJ2-5; V: TRBV19; D: TRBD2; CDR3: CASSPQAGGPIQTQYF
J: TRBJ1-3; V: TRBV27; D: -; CDR3: CASSLSRSGNTIYF
J: TRBJ2-7; V: TRBV10-3; D: TRBD1; CDR3: CANSGQGAYEQYF
J: TRBJ1-2; V: TRBV9; D: -; CDR3: CASSPGESYGYTF
J: TRBJ1-1; V: TRBV6-5; D: -; CDR3: CASSYGSLMLNTEAFF
J: TRBJ2-5; V: TRBV4-2; D: TRBD1; CDR3: CASNPGGGETQYF
J: TRBJ2-7; V: TRBV27; D: TRBD1; CDR3: CASSPGQGPYEQYF
J: TRBJ2-7; V: TRBV10-3; D: -; CDR3: CAISEDSSGEQYF
J: TRBJ2-3; V: TRBV24-1; D: -; CDR3: CATSSGHRATDTQYF
J: TRBJ1-5; V: TRBV11-1; D: TRBD1; CDR3: CASSLGSGGPDQPQHF
J: TRBJ1-2; V: TRBV27; D: TRBD1; CDR3: CASSLKQGPNYGYTF
J: TRBJ2-3; V: TRBV4-1; D: -; CDR3: CASSQDLARDTQYF
J: TRBJ2-1; V: TRBV7-3; D: TRBD1; CDR3: CASSPNGQVLHEQFF
J: TRBJ2-3; V: TRBV4-1; D: -; CDR3: CASSQDGAGATDTQYF
J: TRBJ1-5; V: TRBV5-6; D: -; CDR3: CASSLSGEQPQHF
J: TRBJ2-2; V: TRBV5-4; D: TRBD1; CDR3: CASSGGRGQGVGELFF
J: TRBJ1-3; V: TRBV30; D: TRBD1; CDR3: CAWSTDRAPSGNTIYF
J: TRBJ1-3; V: TRBV2; D: -; CDR3: CASTDSTGNTIYF
J: TRBJ2-7; V: TRBV27; D: -; CDR3: CASSPQGITFEQYF
J: TRBJ2-2; V: TRBV7-6; D: TRBD2; CDR3: CASSLGLAGTGELFF
J: TRBJ1-2; V: TRBV3-1/TRBV3-2; D: TRBD1; CDR3: CASSRTEDRNGYTF
J: TRBJ1-3; V: TRBV5-1; D: -; CDR3: CASSPGQPSSGNTIYF
J: TRBJ2-1; V: TRBV27; D: -; CDR3: CASSSGGTGIYNEQFF
J: TRBJ1-1; V: TRBV3-1/TRBV3-2; D: -; CDR3: CASSQDLRIVWTEAFF
J: TRBJ1-1; V: TRBV7-3; D: -; CDR3: CASSPRGGSNTEAFF
J: TRBJ2-7; V: TRBV6-6; D: TRBD1; CDR3: CASRYSGTGYEQYF
J: TRBJ2-1; V: TRBV6-5; D: TRBD1; CDR3: CASRGQGREFF
J: TRBJ2-1; V: TRBV7-9; D: -; CDR3: CASSLDTVSDNEQFF
J: TRBJ1-5; V: TRBV7-8; D: -; CDR3: CASSLGLASNQPQHF
J: TRBJ2-6; V: TRBV30; D: TRBD1; CDR3: CASGTGGSGANVLTF
J: TRBJ2-7; V: TRBV2; D: TRBD1; CDR3: CASSRDSTYEQYF
J: TRBJ2-5; V: TRBV27; D: TRBD1; CDR3: CASRTGEIGSQGYGTQYF
J: TRBJ2-7; V: TRBV6-5; D: -; CDR3: CASSYGRGGYEQYF
J: TRBJ1-2; V: TRBV6-4; D: -; CDR3: CASSEPGGGYTF
J: TRBJ2-7; V: TRBV6-2/TRBV6-3; D: TRBD1; CDR3: CASSYSRGPGYEQYF
J: TRBJ2-5; V: TRBV6-6; D: -; CDR3: CASSYSAGPQETQYF
J: TRBJ2-7; V: TRBV5-1; D: TRBD2; CDR3: CASSSGLEVNEQYF
J: TRBJ1-4; V: TRBV29-1; D: TRBD1; CDR3: CSDPGQGNEKLFF
J: TRBJ1-3; V: TRBV30; D: -; CDR3: CAWRPPRIPGNTIYF
J: TRBJ2-7; V: TRBV27; D: -; CDR3: CASSSYYEQYF
J: TRBJ2-5; V: TRBV5-1; D: TRBD2; CDR3: CASSFRGTSGAPGQETQYF
J: TRBJ1-5; V: TRBV5-6; D: -; CDR3: CASSLQGMGQPQHF
J: TRBJ2-7; V: TRBV20-1; D: TRBD2; CDR3: CSAQTSAEQYF
J: TRBJ2-7; V: TRBV6-2/TRBV6-3; D: -; CDR3: CASSSDRSYEQYF
J: TRBJ2-1; V: TRBV5-4; D: TRBD1; CDR3: CASSSARGNEQFF